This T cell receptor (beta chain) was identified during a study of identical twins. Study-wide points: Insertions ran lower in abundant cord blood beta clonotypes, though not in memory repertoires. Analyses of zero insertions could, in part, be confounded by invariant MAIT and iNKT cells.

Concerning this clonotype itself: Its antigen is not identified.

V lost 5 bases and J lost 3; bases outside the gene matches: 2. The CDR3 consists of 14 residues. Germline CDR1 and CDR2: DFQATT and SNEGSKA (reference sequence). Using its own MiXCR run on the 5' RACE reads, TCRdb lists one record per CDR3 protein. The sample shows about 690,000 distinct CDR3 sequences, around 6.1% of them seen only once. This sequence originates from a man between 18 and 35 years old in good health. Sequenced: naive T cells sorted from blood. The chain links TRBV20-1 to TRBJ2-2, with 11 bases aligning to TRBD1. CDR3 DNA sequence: TGCAGTGCTCCGGGACAGGGGGACACCGGGGAGCTGTTTTTT. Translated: CSAPGQGDTGELFF.